Listed below are T cell receptor beta chains from one sample, sequenced in a study of regulatory T cells in long-lasting Graves disease. TCRdb reprocessed the multiplex PCR reads via MiXCR and lists one record per CDR3 protein. The sample has about 540,000 distinct CDR3 sequences; 13% are singletons. This sample also appeared in a second study, on T cells in Graves' hyperthyroidism and ophthalmopathy.

This specimen consisted of peripheral blood mononuclear cells (PBMCs), obtained at new diagnosis, from a patient treated with antithyroid drugs. The receptors come from a man aged 25-45 years with Graves disease. CDR3s include the opening cysteine and the closing phenylalanine or tryptophan. Fields, in order: CDR3 protein, CDR3 DNA, D gene, clone size, J gene, V gene. D genes are given only for firm matches. The size field is filled for only some rows; it gives once, few, many or a size class.

CDR3: CSVGDLSSQETQYF
DNA: TGCAGCGTTGGGGACCTGAGCAGCCAAGAGACCCAGTACTTC
D: .
size: many
J: TRBJ2-5
V: TRBV29-1

CDR3: CASSEALAAYEQYF
DNA: TGTGCCAGCAGTGAAGCCCTAGCGGCCTACGAGCAGTACTTC
D: TRBD2
size: .
J: TRBJ2-7
V: TRBV6-1

CDR3: CSATGTGSEQPQHF
DNA: TGCAGTGCTACTGGGACAGGTAGTGAGCAGCCCCAGCATTTT
D: TRBD1
size: few
J: TRBJ1-5
V: TRBV20-1

CDR3: CASRQDRDYGYTF
DNA: TGTGCCAGCAGACAAGACAGGGACTATGGCTACACCTTC
D: TRBD1
size: many
J: TRBJ1-2
V: TRBV12-3/TRBV12-4

CDR3: CASSSSGTSRGTDTQYF
DNA: TGTGCCAGCAGTTCCTCCGGGACTAGTAGGGGCACAGATACGCAGTATTTT
D: TRBD2
size: many
J: TRBJ2-3
V: TRBV27

CDR3: CASSKSPDRGGGYTF
DNA: TGTGCCAGTAGTAAATCTCCTGACAGGGGTGGTGGCTACACCTTC
D: TRBD1
size: .
J: TRBJ1-2
V: TRBV19

CDR3: CSAATTGISYEQYF
DNA: TGCAGTGCCGCAACTACCGGAATCTCCTACGAGCAGTACTTC
D: .
size: .
J: TRBJ2-7
V: TRBV20-1

CDR3: CASSSSGSGYNEQFF
DNA: TGTGCCAGCAGCTCCTCAGGGAGTGGGTACAATGAGCAGTTCTTC
D: .
size: many
J: TRBJ2-1
V: TRBV28

CDR3: CSASAGSYEQYF
DNA: TGCAGTGCTAGTGCGGGGTCCTACGAGCAGTACTTC
D: .
size: many
J: TRBJ2-7
V: TRBV20-1

CDR3: CASTEYRGYNSPLHF
DNA: TGTGCCAGCACCGAGTACCGGGGCTATAATTCACCCCTCCACTTT
D: .
size: few
J: TRBJ1-6
V: TRBV7-9

CDR3: CATSDLGPGQGRNEQFF
DNA: TGTGCCACCAGTGACCTTGGGCCGGGACAGGGGCGGAATGAGCAGTTCTTC
D: TRBD1
size: many
J: TRBJ2-1
V: TRBV24-1

CDR3: CASSPTGAPDQPQHF
DNA: TGTGCCAGCAGCCCTACAGGGGCCCCCGATCAGCCCCAGCATTTT
D: TRBD1
size: few
J: TRBJ1-5
V: TRBV12-3/TRBV12-4

CDR3: CASSFVADVLEQYF
DNA: TGTGCCAGCAGCTTTGTAGCGGACGTACTGGAGCAGTACTTC
D: .
size: .
J: TRBJ2-7
V: TRBV7-8

CDR3: CASSYESSYNSPLHF
DNA: TGCGCCAGCAGCTATGAGAGCTCCTATAATTCACCCCTCCACTTT
D: .
size: .
J: TRBJ1-6
V: TRBV5-1

CDR3: CATSDLRRNEQYF
DNA: TGTGCCACCAGTGATTTGCGAAGGAACGAGCAGTACTTC
D: .
size: many
J: TRBJ2-7
V: TRBV24-1

CDR3: CASSSLAIGGETQYF
DNA: TGCGCCAGCAGCTCCCTAGCGATCGGAGGGGAGACCCAGTACTTC
D: .
size: many
J: TRBJ2-5
V: TRBV5-1

CDR3: CSAGGANTEAFF
DNA: TGCAGTGCCGGGGGGGCGAACACTGAAGCTTTCTTT
D: .
size: few
J: TRBJ1-1
V: TRBV20-1

CDR3: CASSQQGASNQPQHF
DNA: TGCGCCAGCAGCCAGCAGGGGGCTAGCAATCAGCCCCAGCATTTT
D: TRBD1
size: few
J: TRBJ1-5
V: TRBV4-1

CDR3: CATSDSLAGGAFRTDTQYF
DNA: TGTGCCACCAGTGATTCACTAGCGGGGGGGGCTTTTCGCACAGATACGCAGTATTTT
D: TRBD2
size: many
J: TRBJ2-3
V: TRBV24-1

CDR3: CASSAEKGTEAFF
DNA: TGCGCCAGCAGCGCTGAAAAAGGCACTGAAGCTTTCTTT
D: .
size: many
J: TRBJ1-1
V: TRBV5-1

CDR3: CASRTSGRGDTQYF
DNA: TGTGCCAGTAGGACTAGCGGGAGAGGAGATACGCAGTATTTT
D: TRBD2
size: .
J: TRBJ2-3
V: TRBV19

CDR3: CASSTLKYEQYF
DNA: TGTGCCAGCAGTACCCTCAAGTACGAGCAGTACTTC
D: .
size: .
J: TRBJ2-7
V: TRBV12-3/TRBV12-4

CDR3: CASSRWTGQETQYF
DNA: TGCGCCAGCAGCAGATGGACAGGACAAGAGACCCAGTACTTC
D: TRBD1
size: many
J: TRBJ2-5
V: TRBV5-1

CDR3: CASSGQGYGYTF
DNA: TGTGCCAGCAGTGGACAGGGCTATGGCTACACCTTC
D: TRBD1
size: many
J: TRBJ1-2
V: TRBV12-3/TRBV12-4

CDR3: CASSKILKGGCTF
DNA: TGTGCCAGCAGTAAGATTCTCAAGGGCGGCTGCACCTTC
D: .
size: .
J: TRBJ1-2
V: TRBV27

CDR3: CASSQGGGFEQFF
DNA: TGTGCCAGCAGCCAGGGTGGAGGGTTTGAGCAGTTCTTC
D: .
size: many
J: TRBJ2-1
V: TRBV16

CDR3: CSAFPRDRGGNQPQHF
DNA: TGCAGTGCCTTCCCCCGGGACAGGGGTGGCAATCAGCCCCAGCATTTT
D: TRBD1
size: many
J: TRBJ1-5
V: TRBV20-1

CDR3: CASSGRGINTEAFF
DNA: TGCGCCAGCAGTGGTCGGGGTATTAACACTGAAGCTTTCTTT
D: .
size: .
J: TRBJ1-1
V: TRBV10-1

CDR3: CASSWLRGSAPDTQYF
DNA: TGTGCCAGCAGCTGGCTAAGGGGATCAGCACCAGATACGCAGTATTTT
D: .
size: few
J: TRBJ2-3
V: TRBV7-6

CDR3: CASSIGGAGTGELFF
DNA: TGTGCCAGCAGCATAGGGGGCGCGGGCACCGGGGAGCTGTTTTTT
D: TRBD1
size: many
J: TRBJ2-2
V: TRBV12-3/TRBV12-4

CDR3: CASSSSGRVGEQFF
DNA: TGTGCCAGCAGCTCTAGCGGGAGGGTCGGTGAGCAGTTCTTC
D: TRBD2
size: many
J: TRBJ2-1
V: TRBV7-2

CDR3: CASSLDPPLHF
DNA: TGTGCCAGCAGCTTAGATCCACCCCTCCACTTT
D: .
size: .
J: TRBJ1-6
V: TRBV5-1

CDR3: CSARGVAGKYNEQFF
DNA: TGCAGTGCTAGGGGGGTAGCGGGAAAATACAATGAGCAGTTCTTC
D: TRBD2
size: many
J: TRBJ2-1
V: TRBV20-1

CDR3: CASSLFGQEETQYF
DNA: TGTGCCAGCAGTTTATTCGGGCAGGAAGAGACCCAGTACTTC
D: .
size: .
J: TRBJ2-5
V: TRBV27

CDR3: CASSPNGQGVYGYTF
DNA: TGTGCCAGCAGTCCAAATGGACAGGGGGTGTATGGCTACACCTTC
D: TRBD1
size: many
J: TRBJ1-2
V: TRBV28

CDR3: CASSLEEGYTEAFF
DNA: TGCGCCAGCAGCTTGGAAGAGGGGTACACTGAAGCTTTCTTT
D: .
size: few
J: TRBJ1-1
V: TRBV5-1

CDR3: CASTAYRGLDQPQHF
DNA: TGTGCCAGCACAGCTTACAGGGGGCTCGATCAGCCCCAGCATTTT
D: TRBD1
size: many
J: TRBJ1-5
V: TRBV6-1

CDR3: CAIRIRQGHLGSNQPQHF
DNA: TGTGCCATCAGAATAAGACAGGGCCATTTAGGGAGCAATCAGCCCCAGCATTTT
D: TRBD1
size: many
J: TRBJ1-5
V: TRBV10-3

CDR3: CASFSSQYGYTF
DNA: TGTGCCAGCTTTTCCAGCCAGTATGGCTACACCTTC
D: .
size: many
J: TRBJ1-2
V: TRBV18

CDR3: CASSQELGQRGQYF
DNA: TGCGCCAGCAGCCAAGAACTGGGGCAACGCGGGCAGTACTTC
D: .
size: .
J: TRBJ2-7
V: TRBV4-1

CDR3: CASSLGRESIYF
DNA: TGTGCCAGCAGCTTGGGTCGTGAGAGCATATATTTT
D: .
size: .
J: TRBJ1-3
V: TRBV7-9